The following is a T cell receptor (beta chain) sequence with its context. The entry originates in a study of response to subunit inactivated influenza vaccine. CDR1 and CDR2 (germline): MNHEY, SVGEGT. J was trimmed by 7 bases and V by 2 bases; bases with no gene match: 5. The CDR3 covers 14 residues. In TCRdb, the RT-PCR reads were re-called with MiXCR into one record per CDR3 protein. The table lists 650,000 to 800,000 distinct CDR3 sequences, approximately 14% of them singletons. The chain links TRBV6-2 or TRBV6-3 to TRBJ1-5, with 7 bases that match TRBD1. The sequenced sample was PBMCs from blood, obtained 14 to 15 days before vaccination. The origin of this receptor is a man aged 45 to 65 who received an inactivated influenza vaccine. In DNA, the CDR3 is TGTGCCAGCAGTTACGAGACAGGGCTCCAGCCCCAGCATTTT. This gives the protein CASSYETGLQPQHF.